These T cell receptor beta chains were read from a single sample in a study of T cell responses to AZD1222 COVID-19 vaccine. The data were produced by immunoSEQ multiplex PCR, yet TCRdb's version contains in-frame clones alone and is incomplete. The sample shows about 83,000 clones, around 86% of them seen only once. The source material was peripheral blood, sampled on day 0 of AZD1222 vaccination. These receptors came from an adult in good health. The CDR3 runs from the conserved cysteine through the conserved F or W. D genes are given only for firm matches. The size of a clone is reported for some rows only, either as once, few or many, or as a class for expanded clones.

cdr3_nt | cdr3_aa | j_call | v_call | d_call | clone_size
TGTGCCAGCAGTCCCCTTTATAGCGAGCAGTACTTC | CASSPLYSEQYF | TRBJ2-7 | TRBV11-1 | - | -
TGTGCCAGCAGTCCCGTTGAGGGAGGGACGCAGTATTTT | CASSPVEGGTQYF | TRBJ2-3 | TRBV27 | TRBD2 | -
TGTGCCAGCAGACAGGGGACGGAGACCCAGTACTTC | CASRQGTETQYF | TRBJ2-5 | TRBV3-1/TRBV3-2 | TRBD1 | -
TGTGCCAGCAGTTGGGTCCCAGGGTACGAGCAGTACTTC | CASSWVPGYEQYF | TRBJ2-7 | TRBV27 | - | -
TGCAGCGTTGGGGGGACAGGGGGCTACACTGAAGCTTTCTTT | CSVGGTGGYTEAFF | TRBJ1-1 | TRBV29-1 | TRBD1 | -
TGTGCCAGCAGCCAAATAAGCGGGAGTAGCAATGAGCAGTTCTTC | CASSQISGSSNEQFF | TRBJ2-1 | TRBV4-2 | TRBD2 | -
TGCAGCGGTTCCCCCCCTGGGGGGAAAAAAGAGACCCAGTACTTC | CSGSPPGGKKETQYF | TRBJ2-5 | TRBV29-1 | - | -
TGTGCCACCTCTCTACGGCCGTCGCGCTCGCACTTC | CATSLRPSRSHF | TRBJ2-5 | TRBV24-1 | - | -
TGTGCCAGCAGCTTAGAGGCAGGGGCCACCGGGGAGCTGTTTTTT | CASSLEAGATGELFF | TRBJ2-2 | TRBV11-3 | - | -
TGTGCCAGCAGCTTCCCGGGACTAGCGGGAGCGGGGACGCAGTATTTT | CASSFPGLAGAGTQYF | TRBJ2-3 | TRBV5-6 | TRBD2 | -
TGTGCCAGCAGTCCCGGGACAGGGGCCCAGCATTTT | CASSPGTGAQHF | TRBJ1-5 | TRBV6-5 | TRBD1 | once
TGCGCCAGCAGCCTCCCGGGGTCCCGCCGGGGAGGCTACACCTTC | CASSLPGSRRGGYTF | TRBJ1-2 | TRBV4-1 | - | once
TGTGCCAGCAGTTTTGGCAGGGGGGTCACCGGGGAGCTGTTTTTT | CASSFGRGVTGELFF | TRBJ2-2 | TRBV28 | - | -
TGTGCCAGCAGCCCAGAAGCGGGATGGACCCCCGACAATGAGCAGTTCTTC | CASSPEAGWTPDNEQFF | TRBJ2-1 | TRBV11-2 | TRBD2 | -
TGCAGTGCTACTGACAGGGCCTCACCCCTCCACTTT | CSATDRASPLHF | TRBJ1-6 | TRBV20-1 | TRBD1 | -